This is a list of T cell receptor beta chains from one sample in a study of blood T cell repertoires in COVID-19. Profiled with immunoSEQ multiplex PCR; TCRdb holds only in-frame clones, not every one. This table has about 200,000 clones, 83% appearing once. Sequences were obtained from peripheral blood. All receptors come from a woman in her thirties or forties with active or convalescent COVID-19. CDR3s include the opening cysteine and the closing phenylalanine or tryptophan. A D gene is named only where the DNA matches it firmly. A clone size is listed for some rows: how often the clone was seen (once, few, many), or a class if it is expanded.

clone_size j_call v_call d_call cdr3_aa cdr3_nt
- TRBJ1-1 TRBV4-3 TRBD1 CASSLQGGNTEAFF TGCGCCAGCAGCCTACAGGGGGGGAACACTGAAGCTTTCTTT
few TRBJ2-1 TRBV7-9 - CASSRWTVPSYNEQFF TGTGCCAGCAGCCGATGGACAGTACCCTCCTACAATGAGCAGTTCTTC
- TRBJ2-7 TRBV5-4 TRBD2 CASRQAGGTYEQYF TGTGCCAGCAGGCAAGCGGGGGGTACCTACGAGCAGTACTTC
- TRBJ1-5 TRBV5-8 - CASSLADQPQHF TGTGCCAGCAGCTTAGCGGACCAGCCCCAGCATTTT
few TRBJ1-6 TRBV30 TRBD1 CAWSQYRGVSSPLHF TGTGCCTGGAGTCAATACAGGGGGGTGAGTTCACCCCTCCACTTT
- TRBJ1-5 TRBV7-9 - CASSLGRGGNSNQPQHF TGTGCCAGCAGCTTAGGTCGGGGGGGGAATAGCAATCAGCCCCAGCATTTT
- TRBJ2-1 TRBV21-1 - CASSAYQQGPSYNEQFF TGTGCCAGCAGCGCCTACCAACAGGGTCCATCCTACAATGAGCAGTTCTTC
- TRBJ2-1 TRBV19 TRBD1 CASSIGQGTYNEQFF TGTGCCAGTAGTATCGGACAGGGGACCTACAATGAGCAGTTCTTC
- TRBJ1-2 TRBV4-3 - CASSSQTDGGNYGYTF TGCGCCAGCAGCTCCCAGACGGACGGGGGAAACTATGGCTACACCTTC
once TRBJ2-2 TRBV7-6 - CASSPVGSGELFF TGTGCCAGCAGCCCGGTCGGGTCCGGGGAGCTGTTTTTT
- TRBJ1-1 TRBV19 TRBD1 CASSIGNRGINTEAFF TGTGCCAGTAGTATAGGGAACAGGGGGATTAACACTGAAGCTTTCTTT
- TRBJ1-2 TRBV28 - CASRRYGYTF TGTGCCAGCAGGCGGTATGGCTACACCTTC
- TRBJ2-7 TRBV18 TRBD1 CASSPRVDREEQYF TGTGCCAGCTCACCGCGAGTAGACAGGGAAGAGCAGTACTTC
- TRBJ2-3 TRBV20-1 TRBD2 CSASLREINTQYF TGCAGTGCTAGTCTGCGGGAGATTAATACGCAGTATTTT
- TRBJ2-1 TRBV10-3 TRBD2 CAIMDGLAINNEQFF TGTGCCATCATGGACGGACTAGCGATAAACAATGAGCAGTTCTTC
- TRBJ2-2 TRBV19 - CASNLGGPLGSGELFF TGTGCCAGTAACCTAGGAGGACCTTTGGGATCCGGGGAGCTGTTTTTT
- TRBJ2-5 TRBV5-1 TRBD1 CASSLGDRGEETQYF TGCGCCAGCAGCTTAGGGGACAGGGGGGAAGAGACCCAGTACTTC
- TRBJ1-1 TRBV5-1 - CASTARGGLEDTEAFF TGCGCCAGCACCGCAAGGGGGGGGCTTGAGGACACTGAAGCTTTCTTT
- TRBJ2-1 TRBV3-1/TRBV3-2 TRBD2 CASSNRDYHNEQFF TGTGCCAGCAGCAACCGGGACTACCACAATGAGCAGTTCTTC
once TRBJ1-1 TRBV6-5 - CASRGFRGRTEAFF TGTGCCAGCAGGGGATTCAGGGGAAGGACTGAAGCTTTCTTT
once TRBJ2-7 TRBV15 - CATSRDQPGGLEQYF TGTGCCACCAGCAGAGATCAACCAGGTGGGCTGGAGCAGTACTTC
- TRBJ2-5 TRBV3-1/TRBV3-2 TRBD2 CASTGGETQYF TGTGCCAGCACCGGGGGGGAGACCCAGTACTTC
- TRBJ2-1 TRBV9 TRBD2 CASSVGASGSPFSYNEQFF TGTGCCAGCAGCGTAGGGGCTAGCGGGAGTCCCTTCTCCTACAATGAGCAGTTCTTC
- TRBJ1-3 TRBV19 TRBD1 CASKEGQTTGNTIYF TGTGCCAGTAAAGAGGGACAGACCACTGGAAACACCATATATTTT
- TRBJ1-4 TRBV6-4 TRBD1 CASSRQGGEKLFF TGTGCCAGCAGTAGGCAGGGGGGCGAAAAACTGTTTTTT
- TRBJ2-1 TRBV4-2 TRBD2 CASSGGLVGSYNEQFF TGTGCCAGCAGCGGGGGACTAGTTGGATCCTACAATGAGCAGTTCTTC
- TRBJ1-3 TRBV30 TRBD1 CAWSPTGDYSGNTIYF TGTGCCTGGAGTCCAACAGGGGATTACTCTGGAAACACCATATATTTT
- TRBJ2-2 TRBV4-2 - CASSLASNTGELFF TGTGCCAGCAGCCTGGCTAGTAACACCGGGGAGCTGTTTTTT
- TRBJ1-6 TRBV12-3/TRBV12-4 TRBD1 CASSRDRASPLHF TGTGCCAGCAGTCGGGACAGGGCTTCACCCCTCCACTTT
- TRBJ2-5 TRBV3-1/TRBV3-2 - CASSQVGPSSEGKTQYF TGTGCCAGCAGCCAAGTAGGTCCTAGCTCCGAAGGAAAGACCCAGTACTTC
- TRBJ1-6 TRBV28 TRBD1 CASSFSFGWDRGASSYNSPLHF TGTGCCAGCAGTTTTAGCTTTGGATGGGACAGGGGCGCCAGCTCCTATAATTCACCCCTCCACTTT
- TRBJ2-2 TRBV20-1 TRBD2 CSASGEGAGGELFF TGCAGTGCTAGTGGGGAGGGCGCAGGCGGGGAGCTGTTTTTT
- TRBJ1-1 TRBV7-9 - CASSSEAGTEAFF TGTGCCAGCAGCTCCGAGGCGGGCACTGAAGCTTTCTTT
few TRBJ1-3 TRBV4-1 TRBD1 CASSEDRGGNTIYF TGCGCCAGCAGCGAAGACAGGGGCGGAAACACCATATATTTT
- TRBJ2-1 TRBV4-2 TRBD2 CASSRVPGLAGEIEQFF TGTGCCAGCAGCCGTGTCCCGGGACTAGCGGGGGAGATAGAGCAGTTCTTC
- TRBJ2-1 TRBV6-5 - CASSRTRNEQFF TGTGCCAGCAGCCGGACAAGAAATGAGCAGTTCTTC
- TRBJ2-1 TRBV4-2 TRBD2 CASSQDRLAGGGEQFF TGTGCCAGCAGCCAAGATCGTCTAGCGGGAGGGGGTGAGCAGTTCTTC
few TRBJ2-2 TRBV11-3 TRBD1 CASLTRGPGELFF TGTGCCAGTCTAACCAGGGGGCCCGGGGAGCTGTTTTTT
- TRBJ1-3 TRBV28 - CASSLGPPGHSGNTIYF TGTGCCAGCAGTTTAGGGCCCCCAGGCCACTCTGGAAACACCATATATTTT
- TRBJ2-6 TRBV6-4 TRBD2 CASPRRPAGVSGANVLTF TGTGCCAGCCCCCGACGCCCAGCGGGGGTCTCTGGGGCCAACGTCCTGACTTTC
- TRBJ2-2 TRBV7-2 - CASSLIFRSGELFF TGTGCCAGCAGCTTAATCTTTAGGAGCGGGGAGCTGTTTTTT
- TRBJ1-1 TRBV15 - CATTTGFNTEAFF TGTGCCACCACCACAGGGTTCAACACTGAAGCTTTCTTT
- TRBJ1-2 TRBV4-2 - CASSQDSAGRLDYGYTF TGTGCCAGCAGCCAAGATTCGGCAGGGAGGCTGGACTATGGCTACACCTTC